The T cell receptor (beta chain) described here comes from a study of blood T cells in healthy people across ages. A note on this clonotype: This may arise from a read error, as a much more abundant clone is one base away.

A second PCR of 7 to 11 cycles used a sample-barcoded 5' primer and a J-beta primer mix. Through a template-switch adaptor with 12 random nucleotides, each cDNA molecule received a tag. TCRdb reprocessed the 5' RACE reads via MiXCR and lists one record per CDR3 protein. The sample has 500,000 to 700,000 distinct CDR3 sequences, roughly 31% seen once. The sample providers were healthy Caucasian people from Russia, aged roughly 6 to 90. CDR3 length: 15 amino acids. Per the germline V gene, CDR1 is SGHAT and CDR2 is FQNNGV. Trimming at V came to 5 bases and at J to 3 bases, leaving 10 bases not matched to a gene.

The receptor was isolated from a woman older than 75 in good health. The specimen was blood. The V call is TRBV11-2, the J call TRBJ2-7, with 7 positions matching TRBD2. In nucleotides, the CDR3 is TGTGCCAGCAGCGCCCGGGCAGCGGGAAACTACGAGCAGTACTTC. Its translation is CASSARAAGNYEQYF.